The clone carrying this T cell receptor (beta chain) showed up just a few times. TCRdb passed the RT-PCR reads through MiXCR, listing each CDR3 protein once. This sample has fewer than 800,000 distinct CDR3 sequences, with 13% to 15% found just once. The V and J ends lost 8 bases and 5 bases respectively, with 12 bases between them. The CDR3 has 13 residues. Germline V CDR1 and CDR2: MNHNY, SVGAGI (reference sequence). The clonotype comes from a female donor in good health, serving as a healthy control. The sample taken for sequencing was memory CD4+ T cells from blood. The chain employs TRBV6-6 and TRBJ2-2, with D unresolved. The CDR3 is CASWNRGTGELFF. The CDR3 DNA is TGTGCCAGCTGGAATCGCGGAACCGGGGAGCTGTTTTTT.